A single sample is the source of the 31 T cell receptor beta chains below, sequenced in a study of memory CD4+ T cells and cytomegalovirus serostatus. Single viable CD3+CD4+CD8-CD45RO+ cells were sorted as the memory CD4+ T cells. Here immunoSEQ multiplex PCR was the method, and the copy in TCRdb shows in-frame clones only, minus some. The data contain tens of thousands of clones, around 78% of them singletons. The material sequenced was memory CD4+ T cells from blood. These receptor sequences come from an adult in good health and CMV-seronegative.

The chain has TRBV28 and TRBJ1-1; D ambiguous. CDR1 and CDR2 (germline): MDHEN, SYDVKM. This CDR3 has 14 amino acids. Between the trimmed V and J ends, which lost 3 bases and 3 bases, there was a span of 11 bases. The CDR3 nucleotides are TGTGCCAGCAGTTTGGTCGGGTACGACACTGAAGCTTTCTTT. Translating gives CASSLVGYDTEAFF.

This chain connects TRBV9 to TRBJ2-7; TRBD2 agrees at 7 bases. The germline gives CDR1 SGDLS, CDR2 YYNGEE. The CDR3 is made up of 16 amino acids. V lost 4 bases to trimming and J lost 2 bases; unmatched junction nucleotides: 12. The CDR3 DNA is TGTGCCAGCAGCTCAAGGGGAGGGATAGGGACCTACGAGCAGTACTTC. Protein sequence: CASSSRGGIGTYEQYF.

The chain recombines TRBV10-3 with TRBJ1-2; D is possibly TRBD1 (6 bases). This CDR3 is 15 amino acids long. Germline CDR1 ENHRY, CDR2 SYGVKD. V dropped 3 bases and J dropped 4 bases, with 15 bases sitting between them. The CDR3 here is CAISETERTVYGYTF. In DNA form, the CDR3 reads TGTGCCATCAGTGAAACCGAAAGGACAGTCTATGGCTACACCTTC.

The chain joins TRBV18 to TRBJ1-6; D remains ambiguous. The CDR3 sequence is 17 residues long. Germline CDR1 and CDR2: KGHSH and LQKENI. Trimming removed 2 bases at V and 4 bases at J, with 15 bases between. Here the CDR3 reads CASSPIGKGHYNSPLHF. The CDR3 DNA follows: TGTGCCAGCTCACCAATCGGAAAGGGCCATTATAATTCACCCCTCCACTTT.

This clone was seen only once. This chain uses TRBV5-5 with TRBJ2-7, with D tentatively TRBD1 (5 bases). V was trimmed by 1 base and J by 6 bases, leaving 11 bases between them. Germline V gives CDR1 SGHKS, CDR2 YYEKEE (reference sequence). The CDR3 has 13 amino acids. DNA of the CDR3: TGTGCCAGCAGCTTGTGGTCCCAGGGCGAGCAGTACTTC. This encodes CASSLWSQGEQYF. The full variable domain, rest sourced from reference TRBV5-5 and TRBJ2-7, is DAGVTQSPTHLIKTRGQQVTLRCSPISGHKSVSWYQQVLGQGPQFIFQYYEKEERGRGNFPDRFSARQFPNYSSELNVNALLLGDSALYLCASSLWSQGEQYFGPGTRLTVT.

The chain recombines TRBV29-1 with TRBJ2-1, with 8 bases lining up with TRBD1. Germline assignment: CDR1 SQVTM and CDR2 ANQGSEA. V gave up 6 bases and J gave up 6 bases; unmatched junction bases: 10. The CDR3 loop spans 14 amino acids. CDR3 bases: TGCAGCGTGGTTCTCTGGACAGGGAGCAATGAGCAGTTCTTC. Translation: CSVVLWTGSNEQFF.

The V call is TRBV6-1, the J call TRBJ2-1; D possibly corresponds to TRBD1 (6 bases). Trimming removed 4 bases at V and 3 bases at J, with 19 bases between. The CDR3 extends over 17 amino acids. Per germline, CDR1 MNHNS and CDR2 SASEGT. This CDR3 reads CASSVTTGKGDYNEQFF. The CDR3 coding sequence is TGTGCCAGCAGTGTTACAACAGGGAAAGGCGACTACAATGAGCAGTTCTTC.

The J gene is TRBJ1-1, the V gene TRBV14; D not certain. Germline loops: CDR1 SGHDN, CDR2 FVKESK. V shed 1 base and J shed 1 base, with 19 bases lying between them. The CDR3 consists of 18 residues. The CDR3 region is CASSQGFTLGSRNTEAFF. The CDR3 nucleotides are TGTGCCAGCAGCCAAGGATTCACACTTGGGTCCCGGAACACTGAAGCTTTCTTT. The variable domain in full, with the rest retrieved from reference TRBV14 and TRBJ1-1, is EAGVTQFPSHSVIEKGQTVTLRCDPISGHDNLYWYRRVMGKEIKFLLHFVKESKQDESGMPNNRFLAERTGGTYSTLKVQPAELEDSGVYFCASSQGFTLGSRNTEAFFGQGTRLTVV.

Only a few counts were recorded for this clone. This chain connects TRBV6-4 to TRBJ1-1, with 10 positions matching TRBD1. The germline V gene has CDR1 MRHNA and CDR2 SNTAGT. The V gene end was trimmed by 7 bases and the J gene end by 4 bases; junction bases not matched to a gene: 6. The CDR3 consists of 14 residues. CDR3 coding DNA: TGTGCCAGCACCGTGGACAGGGGGAGCACTGAAGCTTTCTTT. Translation: CASTVDRGSTEAFF.

This sequence joins TRBV7-2 and TRBJ1-3, with a weak D call TRBD1 (5 bases). The CDR3 runs to 12 residues. The germline gives CDR1 SGHTA, CDR2 FQGNSA. With 1 base removed from V and 7 bases from J, the gap between germline ends came to 5 bases. The CDR3 DNA sequence: TGTGCCAGCAGCTTAGGGGGGAACACCATATATTTT. Its protein is CASSLGGNTIYF.

This clone appeared a few times. The V gene is TRBV6-6, the J gene TRBJ1-5; perhaps TRBD1 as D (6 bases). The V end lost 0 bases, the J end lost 11 bases, and 14 bases lay between the germline ends. Germline V CDR1 and CDR2: MNHNY, SVGAGI (reference sequence). The CDR3 extends over 14 amino acids. For the CDR3, the DNA is TGTGCCAGCAGTTACTCTGAATGGGGGGGCACCCAGCATTTT. This encodes CASSYSEWGGTQHF.

This clone has a handful of counts. CDR3 DNA: TGTGCCAGCAGCCAAACACTAGCGGGAGGGAAGACCCAGTACTTC. Protein: CASSQTLAGGKTQYF. The V call is TRBV4-2, the J call TRBJ2-5; 13 bases agree with TRBD2. The V and J ends lost 2 bases and 6 bases, in that order; junction bases with no gene match: 3. Germline V gene sequence: CDR1 LGHNA, CDR2 YNFKEQ. The CDR3 totals 15 residues.

This clone has only a few counts. This chain joins TRBV6-6 and TRBJ1-2; no firm D call. The CDR3 consists of 13 residues. CDR1 and CDR2 from the germline V gene are MNHNY and SVGAGI (reference sequence). V was shortened by 2 bases and J by 8 bases, with 12 bases between the two germline ends. Here the CDR3 reads CASSYGQVSGYTF. DNA for the CDR3: TGTGCCAGCAGTTACGGGCAGGTTTCCGGCTACACCTTC.

The V and J genes are TRBV27 and TRBJ1-2, with 8 bases fitting TRBD1. In germline, CDR1 is MNHEY, CDR2 SMNVEV (reference sequence). CDR3 length: 13 amino acids. The V gene end was trimmed by 6 bases and the J gene end by 4 bases; junction bases not matched to a gene: 4. The CDR3: CASRDRGPYGYTF. The CDR3 DNA sequence: TGTGCCAGCAGAGACAGGGGCCCCTATGGCTACACCTTC.

This chain joins TRBV4-2 and TRBJ2-2; 7 bases align to TRBD1. CDR1 LGHNA and CDR2 YNFKEQ come from the germline V gene. The CDR3 totals 16 residues. Unmatched junction bases numbered 7, after V lost 3 bases and J lost 3 bases. The CDR3 bases are TGTGCCAGCAGCCAGGGTGACAGGGAAGACACCGGGGAGCTGTTTTTT. It specifies CASSQGDREDTGELFF.

This clone was detected a few times. V and J are TRBV18 and TRBJ2-5, with 9 bases lining up with TRBD2. The V gene end was trimmed by 3 bases and the J gene end by 3 bases; junction bases not matched to a gene: 11. This CDR3 comprises 17 residues. In germline, CDR1 is KGHSH, CDR2 LQKENI. The chain's CDR3 is CASSPVNSGGTKETQYF. The CDR3 DNA sequence: TGTGCCAGCTCACCCGTGAATAGCGGGGGCACTAAAGAGACCCAGTACTTC.

V gene TRBV10-1 combines with J gene TRBJ2-1, with TRBD2 matching 8 bases. The germline CDR1 and CDR2 sequences are WNHNN and SYGVQD (reference sequence). This CDR3 contains 15 residues. V shed 2 bases, J shed 5 bases, and the junction held 5 bases outside the gene matches. CDR3 loop: CASSEREGLDNEQFF. The CDR3 DNA follows: TGCGCCAGCAGTGAGCGGGAGGGCCTCGACAATGAGCAGTTCTTC.

The chain combines TRBV2 with TRBJ2-3, with 12 bases that match TRBD2. CDR3 length: 16 residues. CDR1 and CDR2 (germline): SNHLY, FYNNEI. V lost 5 bases to trimming and J lost 3 bases; unmatched junction nucleotides: 6. The CDR3 coding sequence is TGTGCCAGCAGTCTCCCTAGCGGGGGGGGGACAGATACGCAGTATTTT. It specifies CASSLPSGGGTDTQYF.

The chain carries TRBV11-3 and TRBJ1-2, with D unclear. V lost 3 bases and J 2 bases, leaving 10 bases between the germline ends. The length of the CDR3 is 14 residues. CDR1 is SGHNT, CDR2 YENEEA, per germline. DNA of the CDR3: TGTGCCAGCAGCTTCAGTCCAGGAAACTATGGCTACACCTTC. It specifies CASSFSPGNYGYTF.

This clone was observed a few times. The chain is built from TRBV18 and TRBJ1-2; D gene unclear. CDR1 is KGHSH and CDR2 is LQKENI in the germline V gene. This CDR3 is 17 amino acids long. The V end lost 0 bases, the J end lost 2 bases, and 16 bases lay between the germline ends. Written as DNA, the CDR3 is TGTGCCAGCTCACCACCGGGCGCGGAAAGAACCAACTATGGCTACACCTTC. Its translation: CASSPPGAERTNYGYTF.

This chain links TRBV2 with TRBJ2-7; D is possibly TRBD1 (6 bases). The CDR3 consists of 12 residues. The germline V and J ends were trimmed by 7 bases and 3 bases, with 10 bases remaining between them. CDR1 is SNHLY, CDR2 FYNNEI, per germline. The CDR3 DNA is TGTGCCAGCAAGAGACAGGACTACGAGCAGTACTTC. Its translation: CASKRQDYEQYF. The whole variable domain, filled in from reference TRBV2 and TRBJ2-7, reads EPEVTQTPSHQVTQMGQEVILRCVPISNHLYFYWYRQILGQKVEFLVSFYNNEISEKSEIFDDQFSVERPDGSNFTLKIRSTKLEDSAMYFCASKRQDYEQYFGPGTRLTVT.

The J gene is TRBJ1-2, the V gene TRBV5-1; the D gene is possibly TRBD1 (5 bases). Germline V lookup: CDR1 SGHRS, CDR2 YFSETQ. V was shortened by 4 bases and J by 0 bases, with 16 bases between the two germline ends. The CDR3 runs 16 residues. In DNA, the CDR3 is TGCGCCAGCAGCCTACCCACAGGAGAATCTAACTATGGCTACACCTTC. This encodes CASSLPTGESNYGYTF. The full variable domain, with the rest looked up from reference TRBV5-1 and TRBJ1-2, is KAGVTQTPRYLIKTRGQQVTLSCSPISGHRSVSWYQQTPGQGLQFLFEYFSETQRNKGNFPGRFSGRQFSNSRSEMNVSTLELGDSALYLCASSLPTGESNYGYTFGSGTRLTVV.

The chain carries TRBV6-4 and TRBJ2-3; D is undetermined. The CDR3 is made up of 11 amino acids. Trimming pared 6 bases from V and 6 bases from J, leaving 7 bases between. Per germline, CDR1 MRHNA and CDR2 SNTAGT. The CDR3: CASSHHDTQYF. As DNA, the CDR3 is TGTGCCAGCAGCCATCACGATACGCAGTATTTT.

The chain is built from TRBV6-5 and TRBJ1-6; tentative D call: TRBD1 (5 bases). V shed 7 bases and J shed 7 bases, with 11 bases lying between them. Germline V gives CDR1 MNHEY, CDR2 SVGAGI. The CDR3 contains 13 residues. CDR3 in DNA: TGTGCCAGCAAGTGGGGGAAGAATTCACCCCTCCACTTT. Translated: CASKWGKNSPLHF.

The V call is TRBV7-2, the J call TRBJ1-5, with 10 positions matching TRBD1. The V and J ends lost 1 base and 7 bases, in that order; junction bases with no gene match: 7. This CDR3 is 16 amino acids long. CDR1 SGHTA and CDR2 FQGNSA come from the germline V gene. CDR3 nucleotide sequence: TGTGCCAGCAGCTTAGAGGGGACAGGGGCACGACAGCCCCAGCATTTT. It translates to CASSLEGTGARQPQHF.

This chain links TRBV4-3 with TRBJ1-2, with TRBD1 matching over 9 bases. Germline CDR1 LGHNA, CDR2 YSLEER. The CDR3 is made up of 15 amino acids. The V segment lost 1 base and the J segment 4 bases; nucleotides outside the gene matches: 4. The CDR3 loop is CASSQARQGGYGYTF. Here the CDR3 DNA reads TGCGCCAGCAGCCAAGCCCGACAGGGGGGCTATGGCTACACCTTC.

This rearrangement joins TRBV19 to TRBJ1-2, with D possibly matching TRBD1 (5 bases). The V gene's germline CDR1 is LNHDA and CDR2 SQIVND (reference sequence). This CDR3 is 14 amino acids long. The ends were cut back, 5 bases at V and 4 bases at J, with 14 bases in the middle. The CDR3 DNA reads as TGTGCCAGTAGTGCTCCCGGGGCCTCCTATGGCTACACCTTC. Its protein is CASSAPGASYGYTF.

J is TRBJ1-3 and V is TRBV4-1; D unresolved. Germline lookup yields CDR1 MGHRA and CDR2 YSYEKL. The ends were cut back, 0 bases at V and 0 bases at J, with 15 bases in the middle. The CDR3 is made up of 18 amino acids. CDR3 residues: CASSQEGSHRSSGNTIYF. The CDR3 bases are TGCGCCAGCAGCCAAGAAGGCAGCCACCGGAGCTCTGGAAACACCATATATTTT.

The CDR3 is CASSGSGVSYNEQFF. The CDR3 nucleotides are TGCGCCAGCAGCGGGTCCGGGGTCTCCTACAATGAGCAGTTCTTC. J is TRBJ2-1 and V is TRBV5-1; D is perhaps TRBD2 (5 bases). Between the trimmed V and J ends, which lost 4 bases and 0 bases, there was a span of 11 bases. Germline loops: CDR1 SGHRS, CDR2 YFSETQ. This CDR3 is built from 15 residues.

This clone was found a few times. This sequence joins TRBV5-1 and TRBJ2-2; either TRBD1 or TRBD2 may supply D (5 bases each). The CDR3 sequence is 15 residues long. V was cut by 4 bases and J by 7 bases, with 17 bases left in between. CDR1 SGHRS and CDR2 YFSETQ come from the germline V gene. The CDR3 sequence is CASSKRRGEVGELFF. CDR3 DNA: TGCGCCAGCAGCAAGCGCCGAGGGGAAGTCGGGGAGCTGTTTTTT.

This chain uses TRBV7-2 with TRBJ2-7; D is possibly TRBD1 (6 bases). The CDR3 sequence is 16 residues long. Germline CDR1 reads SGHTA; CDR2 reads FQGNSA. V was shortened by 4 bases and J by 2 bases, with 18 bases between the two germline ends. The CDR3 spells CASSSDPATGTYEQYF. The DNA of the CDR3 is TGTGCCAGCAGCTCTGACCCGGCAACAGGGACCTACGAGCAGTACTTC.